This T cell receptor beta chain derives from a study of read filtering for tumor transcriptome and immune sequencing (TCRdb year 2020). As for the study more broadly: The cohort was composed of some 17 male and over 13 female patients, with a mean age of approximately 66 years and an age range of roughly 47 to 90. By revised international staging, roughly 8 patients were R-ISS I, under 20 were R-ISS II and 6 or 7 were R-ISS III. Whole-transcriptome libraries were prepared with the TruSeq RNA Access Library Prep Kit after DNase treatment. TCR-region mapped reads per sample ranged from about 3.5 to 10.27 million with IR-seq versus only roughly 85 to 1,300 with RNA-seq. Using the same bone marrow samples, the study ran both targeted immune repertoire sequencing and bulk whole-transcriptome sequencing and then compared the TCR repertoires from each method. One main goal was a read-filtering strategy for immune repertoire data, in particular deciding whether clonotypes backed by only one read should be removed. Overall study results and their limits: When single-read clonotypes were removed, the proportions of shared clonotypes in IR-seq and RNA-seq correlated more strongly. Compared with RNA-seq, IR-seq captured clonotypes at much greater depth and more reliably, and a smaller IR-seq throughput was enough to identify most of the shared clonotypes. The sorted CD138-negative fraction was composed of a mixed bone marrow immune population rather than of purified T cells. Single-read clonotypes made up roughly 82% of clonotypes but only approximately 3.5% of total reads in IR-seq, compared with around 70% of clonotypes and more than 40% of reads in RNA-seq.

Each patient had bone marrow sampled at the time of active disease. Ficoll-Hypaque density gradient centrifugation was used to isolate the bone marrow mononuclear cells. Myeloma plasma cells were removed and CD138-negative cells were obtained by negative selection following labeling with CD138 magnetic microbeads on a MACS separator. The purity of the isolated cells was checked by flow cytometry with CD138 antibodies on an Attune NxT. Total RNA was extracted using TRIzol reagent and was quantified on a NanoDrop spectrophotometer. For each patient, the CD138-negative bone marrow sample underwent paired RNA-seq and IR-seq. As to this clonotype: Its antigen is currently not known. Base qualities are missing; no much larger clone stands one base away.

The Immunoverse kit was used to build TCR libraries from roughly 440 ng RNA, with molecular barcoded adaptors covering alpha/delta and beta/gamma chains. The same RNA used for transcriptome sequencing was used for TCR library preparation. TCR libraries were sequenced on an Illumina HiSeq 4000 with 2 x 150 cycles. Under the source paper's analysis protocol: TCR reads were aligned to human V, D, J and C references and assembled into CDR3 clonotypes with MiXCR, including quality filtering and error correction. Clonotype counts and gene usage diversity were analyzed with the tcR package in R. For inspection of raw mapping reads, RNA-seq reads were mapped by STAR aligner version 2.5.3a onto GRCh37 of the human genome. To test the effect of sequencing depth on detected clonotypes, IR-seq fastq files were randomly downsampled using Seqtk 1.3. The public reads were quality trimmed at Q25 with fastp and then assembled into clones with MiXCR by TCRdb, keeping productive beta chains. Rows are combined by CDR3 protein, so each entry shows the most common genes and DNA. The V and J calls reflect TCRdb's pipeline rather than the authors' work. Present in this sample are about 46,000 distinct CDR3 sequences, less than 20% of which were seen just once. Of the sample, roughly 37% falls within the top ten clones.

Between the V and J ends, shortened by 2 bases and 1 base respectively, the junction contains 3 bases. There are 13 amino acids in the CDR3, from cysteine to phenylalanine inclusive. The only DNA kept is the CDR3, 39 bases in frame from the first base. In the germline V gene (reference sequence), CDR1 corresponds to LNHDA and CDR2 to SQIVND. The chain was built from TRBV19 and TRBJ1-5, with no D gene named confidently. Sample: a population of CD138-negative cells sorted from bone marrow. This sample's cell subset or site label indicates: bone marrow mononuclear cells depleted of CD138+ plasma/myeloma cells by negative magnetic selection. This TCR was sampled from a donor aged 40 or over with multiple myeloma. The nucleotide sequence reads as follows: TGTGCCAGTAGTATAAAGAGCAATCAGCCCCAGCATTTT. It is translated as CASSIKSNQPQHF.